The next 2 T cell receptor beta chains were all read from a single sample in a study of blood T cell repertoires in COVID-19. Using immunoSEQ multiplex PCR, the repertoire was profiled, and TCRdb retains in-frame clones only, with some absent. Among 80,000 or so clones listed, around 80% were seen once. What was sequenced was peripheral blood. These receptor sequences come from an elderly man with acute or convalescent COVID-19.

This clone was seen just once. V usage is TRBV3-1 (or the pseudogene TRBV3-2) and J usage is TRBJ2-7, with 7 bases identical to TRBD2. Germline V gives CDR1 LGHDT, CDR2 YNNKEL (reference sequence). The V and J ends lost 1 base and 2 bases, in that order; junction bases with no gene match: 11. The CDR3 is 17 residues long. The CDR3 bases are TGTGCCAGCAGCCAAGGTCGGGGAGCGGGGATCCCCTACGAGCAGTACTTC. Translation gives CASSQGRGAGIPYEQYF.

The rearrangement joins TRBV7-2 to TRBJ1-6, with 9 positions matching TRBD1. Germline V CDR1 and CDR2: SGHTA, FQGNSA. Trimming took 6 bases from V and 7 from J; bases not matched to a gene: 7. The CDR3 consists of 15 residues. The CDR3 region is CASSYAQGANSPLHF. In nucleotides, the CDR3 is TGTGCCAGCAGTTACGCACAGGGGGCAAATTCACCCCTCCACTTT. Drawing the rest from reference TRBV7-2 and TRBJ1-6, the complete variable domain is GAGVSQSPSNKVTEKGKDVELRCDPISGHTALYWYRQSLGQGLEFLIYFQGNSAPDKSGLPSDRFSAERTGGSVSTLTIQRTQQEDSAVYLCASSYAQGANSPLHFGNGTRLTVT.